The 23 T cell receptor beta chains below come from one sample, sequenced in a study of blood T cell repertoires in COVID-19. Some clones are missing from TCRdb's copy, which holds only in-frame ones; the method was immunoSEQ multiplex PCR. This table has under 350,000 clones, approximately 86% appearing once. The material sequenced was PBMCs or T cells enriched from blood (not recorded which). The receptors come from a woman in her thirties or forties with acute COVID-19.

The chain couples TRBV7-8 to TRBJ2-7; tentative D call: TRBD1 (6 bases). Germline CDR1 and CDR2: SGHVS and FQNEAQ. V was trimmed by 1 base and J by 2 bases, leaving 9 bases between them. The CDR3 is 14 residues long. The CDR3 region is CASSLENRAYEQYF. CDR3 nucleotides: TGTGCCAGCAGCTTAGAAAACAGGGCCTACGAGCAGTACTTC.

J is TRBJ1-2 and V is TRBV5-6; 8 positions match TRBD1. V lost 0 bases, J lost 4 bases, and 8 bases stayed unmatched. The CDR3 has 16 residues. The germline V gene has CDR1 SGHDT and CDR2 YYEEEE. In nucleotides, the CDR3 is TGTGCCAGCAGCTTGGCGGGGACAGGCGATCTCTATGGCTACACCTTC. It is translated as CASSLAGTGDLYGYTF.

This chain connects TRBV3-1 (or the pseudogene TRBV3-2) to TRBJ1-6; no clear D. The CDR3 covers 14 residues. V lost 4 bases and J 10 bases, leaving 14 bases between the germline ends. Per germline, CDR1 LGHDT and CDR2 YNNKEL (reference sequence). The CDR3 nucleotides read TGTGCCAGCAGCCGACCGGAGGGAGGATCACCCCTCCACTTT. Translating it yields CASSRPEGGSPLHF.

DNA of the CDR3: TGTGCCAGCAGCGGCTACAGGGGTGGCTACACCTTC. Translation: CASSGYRGGYTF. The V and J genes are TRBV9 and TRBJ1-2; 7 nucleotides agree with TRBD1. CDR3 size: 12 residues. With 3 bases clipped from V and 7 bases from J, the junction kept 3 bases outside the gene matches. Germline CDR1 SGDLS, CDR2 YYNGEE.

The chain combines TRBV14 with TRBJ2-7, with 9 bases lining up with TRBD1. The length of the CDR3 is 15 residues. V trimming: 2 bases; J trimming: 7 bases; junction bases outside the gene matches: 9. From germline, CDR1 is SGHDN and CDR2 FVKESK. CDR3 in amino acids: CASSQMRTGGYEQYF. DNA for the CDR3: TGTGCCAGCAGCCAAATGCGAACAGGGGGCTATGAGCAGTACTTC.

The rearrangement joins TRBV6-5 to TRBJ1-4, with D perhaps matching TRBD1 (6 bases). This CDR3 is 14 amino acids long. Trimming took 2 bases from V and 5 from J, leaving 9 bases between them. In germline, CDR1 is MNHEY, CDR2 SVGAGI. CDR3 loop: CASSYLQGNEKLFF. The CDR3 DNA reads as TGTGCCAGCAGTTACCTCCAGGGGAATGAAAAACTGTTTTTT.

V gene TRBV18 combines with J gene TRBJ2-7, with D possibly being TRBD1 (6 bases). The V and J ends lost 0 bases and 4 bases respectively, with 10 bases between them. The CDR3 extends over 14 amino acids. Germline V CDR1 and CDR2: KGHSH, LQKENI. The chain's CDR3 is CASSPPTGGYEQYF. The CDR3, as DNA: TGTGCCAGCTCACCACCGACAGGCGGTTACGAGCAGTACTTC.

J is TRBJ1-4 and V is TRBV11-2; 8 nucleotides align to TRBD1. The J segment lost 6 bases and the V segment lost 1 base, leaving 16 bases of the junction unmatched. This CDR3 spans 19 amino acids. Germline lookup yields CDR1 SGHAT and CDR2 FQNNGV. As DNA, the CDR3 is TGTGCCAGCAGCTTAGCTTTCGGACAGGGAGGAAACGGTTATGAAAAACTGTTTTTT. This gives the protein CASSLAFGQGGNGYEKLFF.

The V call is TRBV20-1, the J call TRBJ1-2; no definite D call. Trimming took 3 bases from V and 5 from J, leaving 7 bases between them. CDR1 is DFQATT, CDR2 SNEGSKA, per germline (reference sequence). This CDR3 is built from 11 residues. The CDR3 sequence: CSASDGYGYTF. The CDR3 DNA is TGCAGTGCTAGCGACGGGTATGGCTACACCTTC.

The chain uses TRBV3-1 (or the pseudogene TRBV3-2) and TRBJ1-2; unclear D gene. Trimming removed 0 bases from V and 5 bases from J, with 13 bases in between. This CDR3 spans 15 amino acids. Germline loops: CDR1 LGHDT, CDR2 YNNKEL (reference sequence). DNA for the CDR3: TGTGCCAGCAGCCAAGAACCCCTTGACTATTATGGCTACACCTTC. As protein: CASSQEPLDYYGYTF.

The rearrangement joins TRBV3-1 (or the pseudogene TRBV3-2) to TRBJ1-1, with 7 positions matching TRBD1. The CDR3 spans 15 residues. Per germline, CDR1 LGHDT and CDR2 YNNKEL (reference sequence). The junction had 6 bases not matched to a gene; V was cut back by 1 base and J by 4 bases. Written as DNA, the CDR3 is TGTGCCAGCAGCCAAGCTGCGTCAGGGGGCACTGAAGCTTTCTTT. This encodes CASSQAASGGTEAFF.

CDR3 region: CASISMGDTSYEQYF. Here the CDR3 DNA reads TGTGCCAGCATCTCGATGGGCGACACGAGCTACGAGCAGTACTTC. The V call is TRBV2, the J call TRBJ2-7; D unresolved. Per germline, CDR1 SNHLY and CDR2 FYNNEI. This CDR3 region has 15 residues. V lost 7 bases, J lost 3 bases, and 19 bases lay in between.

This clone was seen a handful of times. The chain has TRBV11-2 and TRBJ2-7; 10 nucleotides line up with TRBD2. CDR1 and CDR2 from the germline V gene are SGHAT and FQNNGV. This CDR3 region has 16 residues. Trimming cost V 5 bases and J 3 bases; bases outside gene matches: 10. CDR3 loop: CASSTSSGGNVYEQYF. In DNA form, the CDR3 reads TGTGCCAGCAGCACCTCTAGCGGGGGAAACGTCTACGAGCAGTACTTC.

V and J are TRBV27 and TRBJ2-3; TRBD2 aligns across 7 bases. With 4 bases clipped from V and 9 bases from J, the junction kept 4 bases outside the gene matches. This CDR3 comprises 12 residues. Germline CDR1 is MNHEY and CDR2 is SMNVEV (reference sequence). The CDR3 sequence: CASSSRGDTQYF. CDR3 in DNA: TGTGCCAGCAGTTCCCGGGGGGACACGCAGTATTTT.

This chain links TRBV6-2 or TRBV6-3 with TRBJ1-1; D possibly corresponds to TRBD1 (5 bases). The V and J ends lost 6 bases and 4 bases respectively, with 15 bases between them. This CDR3 region has 14 residues. The germline V gene encodes CDR1 MNHEY and CDR2 SVGEGT. CDR3 sequence: CASSPWGGSTEAFF. CDR3 in DNA: TGTGCCAGCAGCCCCTGGGGGGGAAGCACTGAAGCTTTCTTT.

The V call is TRBV5-4, the J call TRBJ2-4; 7 bases fit TRBD1. The CDR3 runs 13 residues. Trimming at V came to 4 bases and at J to 8 bases, leaving 6 bases not matched to a gene. Germline V gene lookup returns CDR1 SGHNT and CDR2 YYREEE (reference sequence). The CDR3 DNA is TGTGCCAGCAGCCCTAACAGGGGTGACATTCAGTACTTC. It yields the protein CASSPNRGDIQYF.

The chain carries TRBV5-5 and TRBJ1-6, with 10 bases fitting TRBD1. The germline V gene has CDR1 SGHKS and CDR2 YYEKEE (reference sequence). V dropped 0 bases and J dropped 10; count of bases not matched to a gene: 1. The CDR3 sequence is 14 residues long. The CDR3 sequence is CASSLGTGGSPLHF. The CDR3, as DNA: TGTGCCAGCAGCTTGGGGACAGGGGGGTCACCCCTCCACTTT.

CDR3 sequence (DNA): TGTGCCAGCAGCTTAGGGACAGGGATCTATGGCTACACCTTC. Its translation: CASSLGTGIYGYTF. The J gene is TRBJ1-2, the V gene TRBV13; 7 bases are a match to TRBD1. V shed 0 bases, J shed 4 bases, and the junction held 2 bases outside the gene matches. Germline V gene lookup returns CDR1 PRHDT and CDR2 FYEKMQ (reference sequence). The length of the CDR3 is 14 residues.

The chain links TRBV6-2 or TRBV6-3 to TRBJ2-7; 10 bases line up with TRBD2. Per the germline V gene, CDR1 is MNHEY and CDR2 is SVGEGT. This CDR3 spans 13 amino acids. J lost 12 bases, V lost 2 bases, and 7 bases had no gene match. The DNA for the CDR3 is TGTGCCAGCAGTTACCCTGAGACTAGCGGGCGGTACTTC. It specifies CASSYPETSGRYF.

DNA of the CDR3: TGTGCCAGCAGTGCCCGGGACAGGGGGCGCATTGCTGAGCAGTTCTTC. This codes for CASSARDRGRIAEQFF. The rearrangement joins TRBV6-1 to TRBJ2-1; 12 bases match TRBD1. The CDR3 is made up of 16 amino acids. With V trimmed by 4 bases and J by 9 bases, 10 bases remained unmatched. Germline CDR1 and CDR2: MNHNS and SASEGT.

The J gene is TRBJ2-1, the V gene TRBV7-2; TRBD2 matches 12 bases. This CDR3 has 18 residues. Trimming took 1 base from V and 12 from J; bases not matched to a gene: 16. The V gene's germline CDR1 is SGHTA and CDR2 FQGNSA. CDR3 residues: CASSLGPVLAGGVGWQFF. The CDR3 nucleotides are TGTGCCAGCAGCTTAGGGCCCGTTCTAGCGGGAGGGGTGGGTTGGCAGTTCTTC.

V and J are TRBV6-1 and TRBJ1-4; 8 bases agree with TRBD1. The CDR3 runs to 16 residues. From germline, CDR1 is MNHNS and CDR2 SASEGT. V shed 0 bases and J 8 bases; nucleotides not matched to a gene: 8. In nucleotides, the CDR3 is TGTGCCAGCAGTGAAGCGCGCAGGGGGCCTCGGGAAAAACTGTTTTTT. This sequence encodes CASSEARRGPREKLFF.

This rearrangement joins TRBV6-1 to TRBJ1-2; the match to TRBD1 covers 8 bases. CDR3 length equals 16 residues. With V trimmed by 4 bases and J by 4 bases, 11 bases remained unmatched. Germline V gene data show CDR1 as MNHNS and CDR2 as SASEGT. CDR3 in DNA: TGTGCCAGCAGTGGCCTCCCTGGACAGGGCACCTATGGCTACACCTTC. The encoded protein is CASSGLPGQGTYGYTF.